The rows below give T cell receptor beta chains drawn from one sample of a study of blood T cell repertoires in COVID-19. Assay: immunoSEQ multiplex PCR; the TCRdb copy retains only in-frame clones and omits some. The sample carries 90,000 to 100,000 clones, less than 90% recorded once. Sequencing input: peripheral blood. The receptor source for this set is a man between 65 and 80 years old with active or convalescent COVID-19. Both conserved end residues are part of each CDR3. The D gene is left open where the match is weak. Rows may omit the clone size; those that give it use once, few, many or a size class.

cdr3_aa cdr3_nt v_call d_call j_call clone_size
CASRGGTGGFYGYTF TGCGCCAGCAGGGGAGGGACAGGGGGATTCTATGGCTACACCTTC TRBV5-1 TRBD1 TRBJ1-2 NA
CATGLAGGSGEQFF TGTGCCACCGGACTAGCGGGGGGCTCAGGTGAGCAGTTCTTC TRBV10-3 TRBD2 TRBJ2-1 NA
CASSQVRGQAHF TGTGCCAGCAGCCAAGTCCGGGGACAGGCCCACTTT TRBV4-2 TRBD1 TRBJ1-6 once
CASSVVGSPNTGELFF TGTGCCAGCAGCGTAGTTGGTAGCCCGAACACCGGGGAGCTGTTTTTT TRBV9 NA TRBJ2-2 NA
CASSQVNTEAFF TGTGCCAGCAGCCAGGTGAACACTGAAGCTTTCTTT TRBV6-6 NA TRBJ1-1 NA
CASSQGGTYNEQFF TGTGCCAGCAGCCAAGGCGGAACCTACAATGAGCAGTTCTTC TRBV3-1/TRBV3-2 NA TRBJ2-1 NA
CASSLDRVPGNTIYF TGTGCCAGCAGCTTAGACAGGGTACCCGGAAACACCATATATTTT TRBV5-6 TRBD1 TRBJ1-3 once
CSVDKKLAGYDEQFF TGCAGCGTTGATAAGAAGCTAGCGGGCTACGATGAGCAGTTCTTC TRBV29-1 TRBD2 TRBJ2-1 NA
CASSVVGRGFTDTQYF TGTGCCAGCAGCGTAGTTGGGCGGGGGTTCACAGATACGCAGTATTTT TRBV9 TRBD2 TRBJ2-3 NA
CAGAAGGDYGYTF TGTGCCGGGGCTGCGGGGGGCGACTATGGCTACACCTTC TRBV18 NA TRBJ1-2 few
CASSRLDREAFF TGTGCCAGCAGCCGCCTTGACAGGGAAGCTTTCTTT TRBV3-1/TRBV3-2 NA TRBJ1-1 few
CASSLDRWGQEAFF TGTGCCAGCAGCTTAGACAGGTGGGGACAGGAAGCTTTCTTT TRBV7-9 TRBD1 TRBJ1-1 once
CASSLRLAGGLYEQYF TGTGCCAGCAGCTTGAGACTAGCGGGGGGCCTCTACGAGCAGTACTTC TRBV7-6 TRBD2 TRBJ2-7 NA
CASSLGASGDQETQYF TGCGCCAGCAGCTTGGGAGCTAGCGGGGATCAAGAGACCCAGTACTTC TRBV5-1 TRBD2 TRBJ2-5 NA
CASSRDATGNYGYTF TGCGCCAGCAGTAGAGACGCGACTGGAAACTATGGCTACACCTTC TRBV5-1 NA TRBJ1-2 NA
CASSLKSGGTEAFF TGCGCCAGCAGCTTGAAAAGTGGGGGGACTGAAGCTTTCTTT TRBV5-1 NA TRBJ1-1 few
CASSMQTGLGGYTF TGTGCCAGCAGTATGCAAACAGGGTTAGGTGGCTACACCTTC TRBV6-6 NA TRBJ1-2 NA
CASSQDRRVGELFF TGTGCCAGCAGCCAGGACAGAAGGGTCGGGGAGCTGTTTTTT TRBV5-5 NA TRBJ2-2 NA
CASSVGPGIATNEKLFF TGTGCCAGCAGCGTCGGGCCAGGGATTGCAACTAATGAAAAACTGTTTTTT TRBV9 NA TRBJ1-4 NA
CASSLRDRGPYEQYF TGTGCCAGCAGCCTCAGAGACAGGGGACCCTACGAGCAGTACTTC TRBV9 TRBD1 TRBJ2-7 NA
CASRPDGEGLSPLHF TGTGCCAGCAGGCCTGACGGGGAAGGTCTATCACCCCTCCACTTT TRBV28 NA TRBJ1-6 NA
CASRGAGQSSGNTIYF TGTGCCAGCAGGGGAGCGGGCCAGAGCTCTGGAAACACCATATATTTT TRBV28 NA TRBJ1-3 once
CASRSGGAPGELFF TGCGCCAGCAGGAGCGGGGGGGCCCCCGGGGAGCTGTTTTTT TRBV5-1 TRBD2 TRBJ2-2 few
CASSFDSGETQYF TGTGCCAGCAGTTTTGATAGCGGAGAGACCCAGTACTTC TRBV27 NA TRBJ2-5 NA
CASSGGGAVGNNEQFF TGTGCCAGCAGCGGCGGGGGGGCAGTCGGGAACAATGAGCAGTTCTTC TRBV12-1 NA TRBJ2-1 NA
CASSELTAPSDTQYF TGTGCCAGCAGTGAATTGACAGCCCCCTCGGATACGCAGTATTTT TRBV25-1 NA TRBJ2-3 NA
CASGQVSYEQYF TGTGCCAGCGGACAGGTTTCCTACGAGCAGTACTTC TRBV12-3/TRBV12-4 TRBD1 TRBJ2-7 NA
CASSLALGSPSQFF TGTGCCAGCAGCCTGGCCCTCGGTAGTCCCTCTCAGTTCTTC TRBV5-4 NA TRBJ2-1 NA
CASSLGGSADTQYF TGTGCCAGCAGCTTGGGGGGCTCGGCAGATACGCAGTATTTT TRBV5-4 NA TRBJ2-3 NA
CASSVLAGAGTGELFF TGTGCCAGCAGCGTCCTAGCGGGGGCGGGTACCGGGGAGCTGTTTTTT TRBV9 TRBD2 TRBJ2-2 NA
CASSTRGQRGAFF TGTGCCAGCTCTACCAGGGGGCAAAGGGGAGCTTTCTTT TRBV18 TRBD1 TRBJ1-1 once